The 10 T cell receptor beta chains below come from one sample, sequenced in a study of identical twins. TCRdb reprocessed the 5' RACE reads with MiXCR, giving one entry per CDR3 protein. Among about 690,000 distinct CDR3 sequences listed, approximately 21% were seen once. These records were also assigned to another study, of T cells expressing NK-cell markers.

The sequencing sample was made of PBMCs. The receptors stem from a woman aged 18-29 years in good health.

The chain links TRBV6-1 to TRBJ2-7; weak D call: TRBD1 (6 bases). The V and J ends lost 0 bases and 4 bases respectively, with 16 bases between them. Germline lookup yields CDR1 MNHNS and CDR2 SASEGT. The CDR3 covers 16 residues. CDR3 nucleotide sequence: TGTGCCAGCAGTGAAGCTGGTGGGCAGGGGATATACGAGCAGTACTTC. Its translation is CASSEAGGQGIYEQYF.

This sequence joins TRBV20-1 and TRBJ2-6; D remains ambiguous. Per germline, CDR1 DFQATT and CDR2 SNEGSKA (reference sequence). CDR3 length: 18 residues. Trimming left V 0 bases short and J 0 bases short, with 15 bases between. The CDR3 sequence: CSARDPAQRSSGANVLTF. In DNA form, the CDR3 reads TGCAGTGCTAGAGATCCCGCGCAGAGATCCTCTGGGGCCAACGTCCTGACTTTC.

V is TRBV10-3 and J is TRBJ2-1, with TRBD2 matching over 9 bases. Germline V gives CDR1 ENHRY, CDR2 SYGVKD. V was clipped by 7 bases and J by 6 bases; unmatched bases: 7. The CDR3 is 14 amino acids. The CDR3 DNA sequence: TGTGCCATCAACCTAAGCGGGAGGAGCAATGAGCAGTTCTTC. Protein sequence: CAINLSGRSNEQFF.

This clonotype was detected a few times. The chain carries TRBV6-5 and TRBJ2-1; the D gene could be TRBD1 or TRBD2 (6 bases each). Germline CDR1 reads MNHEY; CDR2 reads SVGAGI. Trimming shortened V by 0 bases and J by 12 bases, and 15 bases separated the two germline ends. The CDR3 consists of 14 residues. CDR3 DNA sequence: TGTGCCAGCAGTTACTCCGGGGGCAGCGAGAGGCAGTTCTTC. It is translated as CASSYSGGSERQFF.

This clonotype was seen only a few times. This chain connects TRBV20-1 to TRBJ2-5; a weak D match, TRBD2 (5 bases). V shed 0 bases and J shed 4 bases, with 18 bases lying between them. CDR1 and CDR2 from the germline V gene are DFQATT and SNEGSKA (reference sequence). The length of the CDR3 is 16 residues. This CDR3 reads CSARDARRVGGETQYF. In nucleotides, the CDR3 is TGCAGTGCTAGAGATGCTCGGCGGGTAGGAGGAGAGACCCAGTACTTC.

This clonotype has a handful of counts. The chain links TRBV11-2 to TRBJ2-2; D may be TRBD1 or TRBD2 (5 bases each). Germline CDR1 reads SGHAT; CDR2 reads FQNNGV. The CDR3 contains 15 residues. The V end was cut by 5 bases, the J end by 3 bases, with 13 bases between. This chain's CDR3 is CASSPFVGDTGELFF. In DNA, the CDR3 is TGTGCCAGCAGCCCCTTTGTGGGGGACACCGGGGAGCTGTTTTTT.

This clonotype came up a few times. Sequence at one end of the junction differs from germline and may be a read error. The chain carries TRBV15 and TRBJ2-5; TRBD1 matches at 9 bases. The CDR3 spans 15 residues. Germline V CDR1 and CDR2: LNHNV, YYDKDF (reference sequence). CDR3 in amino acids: CATSRAQSGTGNVRF. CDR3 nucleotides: TGTGCCACCAGCAGAGCGCAGTCCGGGACAGGGAATGTCCGTTTC.

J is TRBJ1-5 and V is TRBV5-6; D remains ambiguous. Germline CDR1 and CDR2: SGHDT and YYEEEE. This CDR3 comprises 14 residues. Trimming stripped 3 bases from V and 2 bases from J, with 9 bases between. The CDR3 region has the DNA TGTGCCAGCAGCTCTCTCGGGGGCAATCAGCCCCAGCATTTT. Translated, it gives CASSSLGGNQPQHF.

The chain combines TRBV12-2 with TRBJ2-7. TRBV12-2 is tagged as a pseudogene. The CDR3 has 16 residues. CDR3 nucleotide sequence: TGTGCAAGTCGCTTAGCGCAACCAGGGCGCTCCTACGAGCAGTACTTC. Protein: CASRLAQPGRSYEQYF.

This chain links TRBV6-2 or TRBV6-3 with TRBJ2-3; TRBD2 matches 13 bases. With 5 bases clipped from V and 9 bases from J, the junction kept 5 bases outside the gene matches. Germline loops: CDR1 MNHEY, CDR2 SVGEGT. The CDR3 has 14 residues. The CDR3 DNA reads TGTGCCAGCAGTGCCGGACTAGCGGGAGCCACGCAGTATTTT. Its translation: CASSAGLAGATQYF.